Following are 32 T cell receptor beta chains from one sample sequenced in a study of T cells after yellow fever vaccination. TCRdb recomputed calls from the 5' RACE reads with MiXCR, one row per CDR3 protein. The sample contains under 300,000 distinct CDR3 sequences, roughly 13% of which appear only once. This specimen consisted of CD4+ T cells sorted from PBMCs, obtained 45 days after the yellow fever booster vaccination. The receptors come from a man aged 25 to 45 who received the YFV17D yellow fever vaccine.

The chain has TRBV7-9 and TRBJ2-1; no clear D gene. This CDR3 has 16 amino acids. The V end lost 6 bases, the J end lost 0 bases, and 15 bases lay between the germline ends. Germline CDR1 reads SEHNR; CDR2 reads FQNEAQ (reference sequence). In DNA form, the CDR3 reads TGTGCCAGCAGTAACCTAGGCAGCGTCTCCTACAATGAGCAGTTCTTC. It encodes CASSNLGSVSYNEQFF.

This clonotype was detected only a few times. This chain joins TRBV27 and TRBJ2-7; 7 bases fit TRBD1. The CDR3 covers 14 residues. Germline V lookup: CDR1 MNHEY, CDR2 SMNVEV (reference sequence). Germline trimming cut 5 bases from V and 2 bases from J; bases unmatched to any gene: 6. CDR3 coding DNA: TGTGCCAGCAGTCCCGACAGGGTGACCTACGAGCAGTACTTC. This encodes CASSPDRVTYEQYF.

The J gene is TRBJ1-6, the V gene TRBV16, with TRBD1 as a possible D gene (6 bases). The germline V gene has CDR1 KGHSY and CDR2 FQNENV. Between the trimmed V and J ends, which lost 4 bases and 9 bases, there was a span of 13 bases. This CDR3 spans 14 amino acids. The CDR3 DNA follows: TGTGCCAGCAGCCCTACTTCAGGGGCTTCACCCCTCCACTTT. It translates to CASSPTSGASPLHF.

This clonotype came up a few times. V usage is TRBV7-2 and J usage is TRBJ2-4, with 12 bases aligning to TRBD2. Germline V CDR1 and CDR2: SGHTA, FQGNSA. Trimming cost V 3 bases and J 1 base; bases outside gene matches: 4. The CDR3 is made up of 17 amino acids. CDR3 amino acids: CASSLTSGRGAKNIQYF. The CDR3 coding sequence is TGTGCCAGCAGCTTGACTAGCGGGAGAGGGGCCAAAAACATTCAGTACTTC.

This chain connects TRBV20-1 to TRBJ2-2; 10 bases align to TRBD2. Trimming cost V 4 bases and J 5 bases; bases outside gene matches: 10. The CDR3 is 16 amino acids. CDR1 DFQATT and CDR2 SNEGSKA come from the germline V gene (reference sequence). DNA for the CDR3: TGCAGTGCTACCCGAATAGCGGGAGGCCTAACCGGGGAGCTGTTTTTT. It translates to CSATRIAGGLTGELFF.

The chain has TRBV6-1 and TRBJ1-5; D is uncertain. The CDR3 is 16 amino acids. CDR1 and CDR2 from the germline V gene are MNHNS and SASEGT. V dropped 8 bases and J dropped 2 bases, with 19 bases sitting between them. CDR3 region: CASRTTSFPGNQPQHF. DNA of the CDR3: TGTGCCAGCCGGACCACCAGCTTTCCTGGCAATCAGCCCCAGCATTTT.

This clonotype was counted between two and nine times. This CDR3 reads CSASGSGASSYNEQFF. Here the CDR3 DNA reads TGCAGCGCCTCCGGAAGCGGGGCTAGCTCCTACAATGAGCAGTTCTTC. The chain uses TRBV29-1 and TRBJ2-1; 7 bases agree with TRBD2. From germline, CDR1 is SQVTM and CDR2 ANQGSEA. The CDR3 totals 16 residues. V lost 7 bases, J lost 0 bases, and 12 bases stayed unmatched.

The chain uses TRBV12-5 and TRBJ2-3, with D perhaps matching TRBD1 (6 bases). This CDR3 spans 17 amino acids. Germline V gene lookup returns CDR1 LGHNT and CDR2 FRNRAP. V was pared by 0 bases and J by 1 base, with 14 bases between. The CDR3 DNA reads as TGTGCTAGTGGTTTGGTACGCTCGACAGGAGGCACAGATACGCAGTATTTT. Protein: CASGLVRSTGGTDTQYF.

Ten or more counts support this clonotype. For the CDR3, the DNA is TGTGCCAGCAGCCGCGGACTAGCGGGAGGGCGTGAGCAGTTCTTC. Residues: CASSRGLAGGREQFF. V is TRBV6-1 and J is TRBJ2-1, with TRBD2 matching 15 bases. The germline V gene has CDR1 MNHNS and CDR2 SASEGT. CDR3 length: 15 residues. V was pared by 6 bases and J by 9 bases, with 6 bases of the junction left unmatched.

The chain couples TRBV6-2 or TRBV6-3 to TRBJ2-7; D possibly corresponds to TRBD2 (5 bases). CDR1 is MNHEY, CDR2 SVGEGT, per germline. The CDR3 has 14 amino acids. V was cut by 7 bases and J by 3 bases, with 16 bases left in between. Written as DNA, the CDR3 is TGTGCCAGCACCCCCTGGGCTAGCAACTACGAGCAGTACTTC. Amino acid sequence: CASTPWASNYEQYF.

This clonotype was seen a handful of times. CDR3 protein: CSAAGGLYKETQYF. The CDR3 DNA sequence: TGCAGTGCAGCCGGCGGTCTATACAAGGAGACCCAGTACTTC. The V gene is TRBV20-1, the J gene TRBJ2-5; D is unclear. Trimming stripped 6 bases from V and 5 bases from J, with 19 bases between. Germline-derived CDR1 and CDR2 are DFQATT and SNEGSKA (reference sequence). The CDR3 runs 14 residues.

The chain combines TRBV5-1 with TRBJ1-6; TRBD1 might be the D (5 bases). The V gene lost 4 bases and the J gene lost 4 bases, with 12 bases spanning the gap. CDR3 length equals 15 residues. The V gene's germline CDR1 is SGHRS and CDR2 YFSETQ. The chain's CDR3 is CASSPKTEYNSPLHF. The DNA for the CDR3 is TGCGCCAGCAGCCCAAAGACAGAGTATAATTCACCCCTCCACTTT.

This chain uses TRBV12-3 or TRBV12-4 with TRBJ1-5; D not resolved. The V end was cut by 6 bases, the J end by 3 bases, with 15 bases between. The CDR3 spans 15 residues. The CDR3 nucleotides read TGTGCCAGCAGCATCCAAGCGGGGTACAATCAGCCCCAGCATTTT. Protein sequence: CASSIQAGYNQPQHF.

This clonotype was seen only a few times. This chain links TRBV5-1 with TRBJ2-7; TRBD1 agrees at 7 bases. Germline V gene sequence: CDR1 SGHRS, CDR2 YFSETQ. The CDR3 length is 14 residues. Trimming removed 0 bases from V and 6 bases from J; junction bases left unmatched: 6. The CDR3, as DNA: TGCGCCAGCAGCTTGGAACAGGGGTTCGGCGAGCAGTACTTC. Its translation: CASSLEQGFGEQYF.

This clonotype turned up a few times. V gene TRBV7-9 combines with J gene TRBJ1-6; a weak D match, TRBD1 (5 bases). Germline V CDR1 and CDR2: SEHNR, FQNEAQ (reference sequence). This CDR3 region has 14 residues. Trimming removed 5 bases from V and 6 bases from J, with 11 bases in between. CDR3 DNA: TGTGCCAGCAGCCCGGGACGTAGTAATTCACCCCTCCACTTT. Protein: CASSPGRSNSPLHF.

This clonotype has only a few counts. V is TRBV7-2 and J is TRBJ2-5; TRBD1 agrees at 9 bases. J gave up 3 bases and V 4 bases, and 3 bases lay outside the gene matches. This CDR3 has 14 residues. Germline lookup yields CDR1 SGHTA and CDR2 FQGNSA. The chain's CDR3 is CASSSRQGEETQYF. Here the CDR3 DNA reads TGTGCCAGCAGCTCACGACAGGGGGAAGAGACCCAGTACTTC.

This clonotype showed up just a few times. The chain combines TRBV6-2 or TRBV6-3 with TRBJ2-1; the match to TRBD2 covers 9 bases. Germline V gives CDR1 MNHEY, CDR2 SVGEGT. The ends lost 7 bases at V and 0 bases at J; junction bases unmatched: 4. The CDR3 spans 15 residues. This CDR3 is CASTFSGSSYNEQFF. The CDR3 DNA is TGTGCCAGCACCTTTAGCGGGAGCTCCTACAATGAGCAGTTCTTC.

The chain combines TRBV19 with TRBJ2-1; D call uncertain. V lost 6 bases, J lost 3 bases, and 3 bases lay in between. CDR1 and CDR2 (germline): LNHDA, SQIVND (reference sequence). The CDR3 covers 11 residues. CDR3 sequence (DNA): TGTGCCAGTAGAGACTACAATGAGCAGTTCTTC. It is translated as CASRDYNEQFF.

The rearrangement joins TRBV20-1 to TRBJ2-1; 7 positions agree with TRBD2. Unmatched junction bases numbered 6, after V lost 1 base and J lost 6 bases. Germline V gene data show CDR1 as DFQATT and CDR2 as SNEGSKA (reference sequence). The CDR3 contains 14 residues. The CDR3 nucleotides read TGCAGTGCTAGAGGGAGAGGGAGGGGCAATGAGCAGTTCTTC. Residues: CSARGRGRGNEQFF.

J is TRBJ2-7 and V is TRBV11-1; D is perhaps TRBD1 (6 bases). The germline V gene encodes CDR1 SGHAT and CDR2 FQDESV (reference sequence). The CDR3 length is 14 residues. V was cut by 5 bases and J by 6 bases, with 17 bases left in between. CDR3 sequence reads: CASSTTGFGLEQYF. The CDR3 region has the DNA TGTGCCAGCAGCACAACAGGGTTTGGACTCGAGCAGTACTTC.

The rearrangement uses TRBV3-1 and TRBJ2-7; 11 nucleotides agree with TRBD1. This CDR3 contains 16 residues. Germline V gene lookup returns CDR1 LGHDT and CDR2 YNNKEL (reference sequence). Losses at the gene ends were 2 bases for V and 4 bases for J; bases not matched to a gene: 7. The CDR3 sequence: CASSQLGGTGGYEQYF. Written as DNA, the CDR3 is TGTGCCAGCAGCCAACTAGGCGGGACAGGGGGTTACGAGCAGTACTTC.

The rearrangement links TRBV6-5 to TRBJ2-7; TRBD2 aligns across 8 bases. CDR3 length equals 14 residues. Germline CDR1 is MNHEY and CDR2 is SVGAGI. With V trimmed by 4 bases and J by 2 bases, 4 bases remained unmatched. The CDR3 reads CASSSTSGAYEQYF. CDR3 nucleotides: TGTGCCAGCAGTTCTACTAGCGGAGCCTACGAGCAGTACTTC.

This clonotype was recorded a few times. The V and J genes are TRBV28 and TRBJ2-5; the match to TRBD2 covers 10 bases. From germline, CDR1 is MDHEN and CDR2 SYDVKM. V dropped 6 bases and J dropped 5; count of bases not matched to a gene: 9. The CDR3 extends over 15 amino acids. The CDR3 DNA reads TGTGCCAGCAGCGTCAGCGGGAGGGAGGGGGAGACCCAGTACTTC. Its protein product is CASSVSGREGETQYF.

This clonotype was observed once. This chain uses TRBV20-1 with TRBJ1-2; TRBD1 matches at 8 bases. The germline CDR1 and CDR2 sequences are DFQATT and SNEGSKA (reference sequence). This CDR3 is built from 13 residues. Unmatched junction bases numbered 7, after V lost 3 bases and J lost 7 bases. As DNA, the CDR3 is TGCAGTGCTAGCCGGACAGGGCTTGGTGGCTACACCTTC. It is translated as CSASRTGLGGYTF.

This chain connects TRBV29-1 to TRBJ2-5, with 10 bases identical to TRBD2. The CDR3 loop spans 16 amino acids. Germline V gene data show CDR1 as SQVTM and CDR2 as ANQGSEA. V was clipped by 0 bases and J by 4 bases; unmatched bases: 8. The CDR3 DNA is TGCAGCGTTGAAGATTTGAGCGGGAGGGTGAGAGAGACCCAGTACTTC. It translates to CSVEDLSGRVRETQYF.

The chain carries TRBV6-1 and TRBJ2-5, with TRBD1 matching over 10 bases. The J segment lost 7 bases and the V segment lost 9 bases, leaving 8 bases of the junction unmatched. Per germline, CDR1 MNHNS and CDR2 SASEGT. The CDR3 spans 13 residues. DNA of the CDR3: TGTGCCAGTCGGACAGGGGGATCTCGGACCCAGTACTTC. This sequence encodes CASRTGGSRTQYF.

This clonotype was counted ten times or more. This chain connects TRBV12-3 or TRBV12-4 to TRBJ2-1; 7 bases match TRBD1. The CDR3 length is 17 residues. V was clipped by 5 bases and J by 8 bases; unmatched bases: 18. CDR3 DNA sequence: TGTGCCAGCAGTCTATCCGGGACAGCTGCCTTATTCGATGAGCAGTTCTTC. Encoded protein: CASSLSGTAALFDEQFF.

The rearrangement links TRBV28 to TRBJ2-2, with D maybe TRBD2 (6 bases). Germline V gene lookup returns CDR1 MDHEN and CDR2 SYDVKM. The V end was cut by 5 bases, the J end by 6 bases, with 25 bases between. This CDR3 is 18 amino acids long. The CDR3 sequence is CASSPTWGLPGFPGELFF. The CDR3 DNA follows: TGTGCCAGCAGTCCCACATGGGGACTTCCAGGTTTCCCCGGGGAGCTGTTTTTT. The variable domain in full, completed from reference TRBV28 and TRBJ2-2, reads DVKVTQSSRYLVKRTGEKVFLECVQDMDHENMFWYRQDPGLGLRLIYFSYDVKMKEKGDIPEGYSVSREKKERFSLILESASTNQTSMYLCASSPTWGLPGFPGELFFGEGSRLTVL.

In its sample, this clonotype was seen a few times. The CDR3 coding sequence is TGTGCCAGCAGCTACCGACCAACAGACTACGAGCAGTACTTC. It encodes CASSYRPTDYEQYF. V gene TRBV7-2 combines with J gene TRBJ2-7, with D hard to call. V lost 4 bases and J lost 3, with 13 bases in between. Germline CDR1 is SGHTA and CDR2 is FQGNSA. The CDR3 extends over 14 amino acids.

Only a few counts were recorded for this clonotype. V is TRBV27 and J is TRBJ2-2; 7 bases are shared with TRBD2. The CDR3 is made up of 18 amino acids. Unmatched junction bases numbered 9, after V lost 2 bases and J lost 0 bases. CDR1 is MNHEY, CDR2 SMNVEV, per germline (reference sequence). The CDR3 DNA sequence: TGTGCCAGCAGTTTAAAAGGAGCGGGGCTGTCGAACACCGGGGAGCTGTTTTTT. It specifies CASSLKGAGLSNTGELFF.

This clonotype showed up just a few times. The CDR3 is CSVGTGAGYGYTF. The CDR3, as DNA: TGCAGCGTTGGCACAGGGGCCGGATATGGCTACACCTTC. V is TRBV29-1 and J is TRBJ1-2; TRBD1 agrees at 7 bases. V gave up 4 bases and J gave up 5 bases; unmatched junction bases: 7. CDR3 length: 13 residues. Germline CDR1 is SQVTM and CDR2 is ANQGSEA. Filled out from reference TRBV29-1 and TRBJ1-2, the complete variable domain reads SAVISQKPSRDICQRGTSLTIQCQVDSQVTMMFWYRQQPGQSLTLIATANQGSEATYESGFVIDKFPISRPNLTFSTLTVSNMSPEDSSIYLCSVGTGAGYGYTFGSGTRLTVV.

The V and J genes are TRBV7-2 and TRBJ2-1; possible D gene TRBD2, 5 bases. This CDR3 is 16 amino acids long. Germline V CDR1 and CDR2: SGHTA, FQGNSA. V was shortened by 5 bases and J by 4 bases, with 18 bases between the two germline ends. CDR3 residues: CASSPGTGIIYNEQFF. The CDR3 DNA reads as TGTGCCAGCAGCCCCGGAACGGGGATTATTTACAATGAGCAGTTCTTC.